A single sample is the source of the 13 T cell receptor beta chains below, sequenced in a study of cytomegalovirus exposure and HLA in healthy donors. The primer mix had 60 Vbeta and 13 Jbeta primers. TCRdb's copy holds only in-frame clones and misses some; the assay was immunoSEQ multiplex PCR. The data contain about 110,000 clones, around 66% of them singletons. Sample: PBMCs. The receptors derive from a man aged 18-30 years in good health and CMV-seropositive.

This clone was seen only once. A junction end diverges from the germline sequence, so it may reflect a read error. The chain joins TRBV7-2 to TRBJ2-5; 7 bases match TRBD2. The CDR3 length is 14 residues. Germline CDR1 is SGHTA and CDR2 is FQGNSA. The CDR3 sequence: CASSLEPTSRKIDF. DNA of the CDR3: TGTGCCAGCAGCTTAGAGCCGACTAGCCGCAAAATAGACTTC.

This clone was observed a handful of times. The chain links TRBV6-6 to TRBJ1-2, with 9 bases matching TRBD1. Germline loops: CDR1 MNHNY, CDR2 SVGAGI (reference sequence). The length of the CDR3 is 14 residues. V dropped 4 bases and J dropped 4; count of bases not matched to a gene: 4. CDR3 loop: CASSFSTGGYGYTF. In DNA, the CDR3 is TGTGCCAGCAGTTTTTCGACAGGGGGCTATGGCTACACCTTC.

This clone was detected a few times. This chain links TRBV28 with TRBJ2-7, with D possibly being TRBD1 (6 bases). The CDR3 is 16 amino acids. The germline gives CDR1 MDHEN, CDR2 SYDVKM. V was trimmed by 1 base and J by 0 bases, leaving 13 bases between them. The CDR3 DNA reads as TGTGCCAGCAGTTTATTAACAGGGTCTTCCTCCTACGAGCAGTACTTC. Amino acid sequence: CASSLLTGSSSYEQYF.

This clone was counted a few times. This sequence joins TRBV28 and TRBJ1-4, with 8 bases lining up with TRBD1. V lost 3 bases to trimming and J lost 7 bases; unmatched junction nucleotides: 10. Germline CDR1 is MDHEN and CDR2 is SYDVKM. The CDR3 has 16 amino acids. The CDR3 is CASSLSPGTGTEKLFF. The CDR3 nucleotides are TGTGCCAGCAGTTTGTCCCCAGGGACAGGAACTGAAAAACTGTTTTTT.

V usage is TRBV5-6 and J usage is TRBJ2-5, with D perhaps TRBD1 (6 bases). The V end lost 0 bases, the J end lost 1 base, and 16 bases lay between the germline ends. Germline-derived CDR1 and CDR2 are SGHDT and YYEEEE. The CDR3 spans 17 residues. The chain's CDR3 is CASSLARNRAIQETQYF. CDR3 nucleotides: TGTGCCAGCAGCTTGGCCCGAAACAGGGCAATCCAAGAGACCCAGTACTTC. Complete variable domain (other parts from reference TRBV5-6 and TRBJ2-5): DAGVTQSPTHLIKTRGQQVTLRCSPKSGHDTVSWYQQALGQGPQFIFQYYEEEERQRGNFPDRFSGHQFPNYSSELNVNALLLGDSALYLCASSLARNRAIQETQYFGPGTRLLVL.

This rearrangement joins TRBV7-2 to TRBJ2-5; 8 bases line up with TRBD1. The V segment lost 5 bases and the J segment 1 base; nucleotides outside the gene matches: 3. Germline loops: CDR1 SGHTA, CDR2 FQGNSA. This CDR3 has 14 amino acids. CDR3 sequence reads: CASSTRGLQETQYF. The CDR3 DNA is TGTGCCAGCAGCACCAGGGGGCTCCAAGAGACCCAGTACTTC.

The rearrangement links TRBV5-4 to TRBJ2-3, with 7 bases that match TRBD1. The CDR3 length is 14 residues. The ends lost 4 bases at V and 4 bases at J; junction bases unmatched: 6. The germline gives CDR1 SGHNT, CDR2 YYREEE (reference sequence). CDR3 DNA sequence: TGTGCCAGCAGCACGGACAGGATCCCAGATACGCAGTATTTT. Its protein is CASSTDRIPDTQYF.

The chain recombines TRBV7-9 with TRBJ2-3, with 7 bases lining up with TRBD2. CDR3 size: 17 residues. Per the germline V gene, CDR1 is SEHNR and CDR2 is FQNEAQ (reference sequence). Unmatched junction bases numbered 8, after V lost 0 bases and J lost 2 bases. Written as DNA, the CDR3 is TGTGCCAGCAGCTTAGCGGGGTGGGGGGGTCTCACAGATACGCAGTATTTT. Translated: CASSLAGWGGLTDTQYF.

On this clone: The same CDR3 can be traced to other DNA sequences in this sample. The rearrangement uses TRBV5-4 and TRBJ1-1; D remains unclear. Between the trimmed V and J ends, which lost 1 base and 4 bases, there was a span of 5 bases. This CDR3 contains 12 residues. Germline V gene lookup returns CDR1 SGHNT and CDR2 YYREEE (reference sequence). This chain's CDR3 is CASSLRSTEAFF. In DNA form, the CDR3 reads TGTGCCAGCAGCTTGCGGAGCACTGAAGCTTTCTTT.

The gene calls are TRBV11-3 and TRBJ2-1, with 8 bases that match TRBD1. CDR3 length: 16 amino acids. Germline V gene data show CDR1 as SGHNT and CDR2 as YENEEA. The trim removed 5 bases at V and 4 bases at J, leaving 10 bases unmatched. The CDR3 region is CASSPGQGGTYNEQFF. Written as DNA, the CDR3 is TGTGCCAGCAGCCCTGGACAGGGAGGAACTTACAATGAGCAGTTCTTC.

CDR3 nucleotide sequence: TGCGCCAGCAGCCCGAGGGCTAGCGGGGGGGGGTCCTACAATGAGCAGTTCTTC. Its protein is CASSPRASGGGSYNEQFF. The chain joins TRBV5-1 to TRBJ2-1, with 12 bases fitting TRBD2. V dropped 4 bases and J dropped 1; count of bases not matched to a gene: 9. The CDR3 covers 18 residues. Germline V gene data show CDR1 as SGHRS and CDR2 as YFSETQ.

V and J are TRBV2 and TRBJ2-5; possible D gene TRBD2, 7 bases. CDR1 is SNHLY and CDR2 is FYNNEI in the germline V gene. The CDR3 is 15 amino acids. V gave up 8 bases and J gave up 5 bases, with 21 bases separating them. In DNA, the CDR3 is TGTGCCAGCCATGGGGGGGGGCAGGTCGTCGAGACCCAGTACTTC. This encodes CASHGGGQVVETQYF. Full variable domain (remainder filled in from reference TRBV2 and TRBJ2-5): EPEVTQTPSHQVTQMGQEVILRCVPISNHLYFYWYRQILGQKVEFLVSFYNNEISEKSEIFDDQFSVERPDGSNFTLKIRSTKLEDSAMYFCASHGGGQVVETQYFGPGTRLLVL.

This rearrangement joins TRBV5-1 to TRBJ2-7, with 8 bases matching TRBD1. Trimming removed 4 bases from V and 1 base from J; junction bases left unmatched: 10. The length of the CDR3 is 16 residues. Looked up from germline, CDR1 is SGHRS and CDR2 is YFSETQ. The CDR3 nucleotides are TGCGCCAGCAGCCCAGGACAGGGTGGAGTGTCCTACGAGCAGTACTTC. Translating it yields CASSPGQGGVSYEQYF.